A selection of T cell receptor beta chains follows, all from one sample in a study of early T cells in non-severe SARS-CoV-2 infection. Using its own MiXCR run on the 5' RACE reads, TCRdb lists one record per CDR3 protein. The sample includes under 60,000 distinct CDR3 sequences, about 9.4% of them seen just once. Sequencing was done on a sample of whole blood. These receptors were taken from an adult who was a healthcare worker with PCR-confirmed SARS-CoV-2 infection or an uninfected control (not recorded which). CDR3s include the opening cysteine and the closing phenylalanine or tryptophan. D genes are given only for firm matches. Part of the rows lack a size; the others show once, few, many or a class for expanded clones.

. | TRBJ2-2 | . | TRBV7-3 | TGTGCCAGCAGCGACCTCGGGGTCACCGGGGAGCTGTTTTTT | CASSDLGVTGELFF
. | TRBJ1-1 | . | TRBV14 | TGTGCCAGCAGCCAAGAGGGGGGGTACACTGAAGCTTTCTTT | CASSQEGGYTEAFF
. | TRBJ1-4 | many | TRBV20-1 | TGCAGTGCTAGAGATCCCTTGGGCCAGGCTGCAACTAATGAAAAACTGTTTTTT | CSARDPLGQAATNEKLFF
. | TRBJ2-5 | many | TRBV5-1 | TGCGCCAGCAGCACAAGTCATCCGGGGGTGGTAGAGACCCAGTACTTC | CASSTSHPGVVETQYF
. | TRBJ2-1 | many | TRBV4-1 | TGCGCCAGCAGCCAAGTAGACTTGATCTCCTACAATGAGCAGTTCTTC | CASSQVDLISYNEQFF
. | TRBJ2-2 | many | TRBV29-1 | TGCAGCGTTGACGGACCGAACACCGGGGAGCTGTTTTTT | CSVDGPNTGELFF
TRBD1 | TRBJ1-2 | few | TRBV29-1 | TGCAGCGTAGGACAGGGCGGCTATGGCTACACCTTC | CSVGQGGYGYTF
. | TRBJ1-5 | many | TRBV11-2 | TGTGCCAGCAGCTTGGGACGGAACAATCAGCCCCAGCATTTT | CASSLGRNNQPQHF
. | TRBJ1-1 | many | TRBV21-1 | TGTGCCAGCAGCAAAGAACGTCCAGGGACGGCTTTCTTT | CASSKERPGTAFF
. | TRBJ2-3 | few | TRBV20-1 | TGCAGTGCTACGACAGGAGATACGCAGTATTTT | CSATTGDTQYF
TRBD1 | TRBJ2-7 | many | TRBV7-9 | TGTGCCAGCAGCCCGACAGGGAACGAGCAGTACTTC | CASSPTGNEQYF
TRBD2 | TRBJ2-3 | . | TRBV7-2 | TGTGCCAGCAGCGGGGGGGAGGCTACATATACGCAGTATTTT | CASSGGEATYTQYF
. | TRBJ2-7 | few | TRBV7-2 | TGTGCCAGCAGCTTCCCGAACGGCGCCTACGAGCAGTACTTC | CASSFPNGAYEQYF
. | TRBJ2-3 | many | TRBV24-1 | TGTGCCACCAGTGATCCTCGACAGCCCACAGATACGCAGTATTTT | CATSDPRQPTDTQYF
. | TRBJ2-1 | many | TRBV7-3 | TGTGCCAGCAGCTTAACTACCGTGGGGGGCAATGAGCAGTTCTTC | CASSLTTVGGNEQFF
TRBD2 | TRBJ2-3 | few | TRBV20-1 | TGCAGTGCTCAAAGCACGGCTAGCGGGGGGGCGTTTGATACGCAGTATTTT | CSAQSTASGGAFDTQYF
. | TRBJ2-7 | . | TRBV7-9 | TGTGCCAGCAGCTTAAGGCCCGCGAGCTCCTACGAGCAGTACTTC | CASSLRPASSYEQYF
. | TRBJ2-7 | few | TRBV19 | TGTGCCAGTAGCCAACTACAGGGCCTCCCCAACGAGCAGTACTTC | CASSQLQGLPNEQYF
TRBD2 | TRBJ2-1 | few | TRBV5-1 | TGCGCCAGCAGCTTGCAGGGCGGGAGTGGTAATGAGCAGTTCTTC | CASSLQGGSGNEQFF
TRBD2 | TRBJ2-3 | many | TRBV20-1 | TGCAGTGCTAGAAGCGGGGGGATCACAGATACGCAGTATTTT | CSARSGGITDTQYF
. | TRBJ1-1 | few | TRBV5-1 | TGCGCCAGCAGCCGTGACAGGAACACTGAAGCTTTCTTT | CASSRDRNTEAFF
TRBD2 | TRBJ2-7 | many | TRBV14 | TGTGCCAGCAGCCCAAGGACGGGAGGGGGCGAGCAGTACTTC | CASSPRTGGGEQYF
TRBD2 | TRBJ2-3 | many | TRBV20-1 | TGCAGTGCTAGGGGACTAGCGTCTACTGATACGCAGTATTTT | CSARGLASTDTQYF
TRBD2 | TRBJ2-1 | . | TRBV20-1 | TGCAGTGCTAGAGACTGGCGGGAGGTGGGGAATGAGCAGTTCTTC | CSARDWREVGNEQFF
TRBD1 | TRBJ2-1 | many | TRBV11-3 | TGTGCCAGCAGCTCCACCCTTTCAACGGGACAGAGATACAATGAGCAGTTCTTC | CASSSTLSTGQRYNEQFF
. | TRBJ2-1 | many | TRBV12-5 | TGTGCTAGTGGTTTGACTGACAGCTACAATGAGCAGTTCTTC | CASGLTDSYNEQFF
. | TRBJ1-6 | few | TRBV7-2 | TGTGCCAGCAGCTACCGAGGGGTGTCCTATAATTCACCCCTCCACTTT | CASSYRGVSYNSPLHF
TRBD2 | TRBJ2-7 | many | TRBV4-3 | TGCGCCAGCAGCCCCACGACTAGCGGGAGGTACGAGCAGTACTTC | CASSPTTSGRYEQYF
. | TRBJ1-5 | . | TRBV24-1 | TGTGCCACCAGCGACACGAGTACCCAGCATTTT | CATSDTSTQHF
. | TRBJ1-4 | . | TRBV2 | TGTGCCAGCAGTGAACCAGGGAAACTGTTTTTT | CASSEPGKLFF
TRBD1 | TRBJ2-4 | . | TRBV18 | TGTGCCAGCTCACCACCTGGGGTACAGGGGGCTGACATTCAGTACTTC | CASSPPGVQGADIQYF
TRBD1 | TRBJ2-7 | . | TRBV29-1 | TGCAGCGTTTATAACAGGGGGACCTACGAGCAGTACTTC | CSVYNRGTYEQYF
. | TRBJ2-7 | . | TRBV30 | TGTGCCTGGAGTACGAACAGGAGATTCGCTTCCTACGAGCAGTACTTC | CAWSTNRRFASYEQYF
. | TRBJ2-5 | many | TRBV20-1 | TGCAGTGCCAAACTAGGGAAAGAGACCCAGTACTTC | CSAKLGKETQYF
. | TRBJ2-1 | . | TRBV6-5 | TGTGCCAGCTCGGTGGGGGTTGCCTACAATGAGCAGTTCTTC | CASSVGVAYNEQFF
TRBD2 | TRBJ2-4 | . | TRBV5-6 | TGTGCCAGCAGCCTCCTGACTAGCGGGATCGGCATTCAGTACTTC | CASSLLTSGIGIQYF
. | TRBJ2-7 | . | TRBV3-1 | TGTGCCAGCAGCCCACAGGTAGCTACCACGAGCTCCTACGAGCAGTACTTC | CASSPQVATTSSYEQYF
. | TRBJ2-6 | few | TRBV29-1 | TGCAGCGTCCTGGGGGGACCTGGGGCCAACGTCCTGACTTTC | CSVLGGPGANVLTF
TRBD2 | TRBJ2-3 | many | TRBV6-2/TRBV6-3 | TGTGCCAGCAGTTACTCCAGCGGGGGTAGGGATACGCAGTATTTT | CASSYSSGGRDTQYF
. | TRBJ1-2 | many | TRBV19 | TGTGCCACCAGACAAGTCGGAGGAAACTATGGCTACACCTTC | CATRQVGGNYGYTF
TRBD2 | TRBJ2-1 | few | TRBV7-6 | TGTGCCAGCAGCTTCCTCCGGGAGGGCCATAGCTACAATGAGCAGTTCTTC | CASSFLREGHSYNEQFF
TRBD1 | TRBJ1-4 | many | TRBV18 | TGTGCCAGCTCACCACCTTCACAGGGGGGCGAAAAACTGTTTTTT | CASSPPSQGGEKLFF
TRBD1 | TRBJ2-2 | . | TRBV5-1 | TGCGCCAGCAGGACTAGGCCCGGACAGGGCGTCGGGGAGCTGTTTTTT | CASRTRPGQGVGELFF
. | TRBJ1-2 | . | TRBV7-9 | TGTGCCAGCACCCCGGGCCCGACGCGTCGCGGCTACACCTTC | CASTPGPTRRGYTF
TRBD1 | TRBJ2-2 | . | TRBV24-1 | TGTGCCACCAGTGACCCGACAGGGTCCACCGGGGAGCTGTTTTTT | CATSDPTGSTGELFF
. | TRBJ1-5 | many | TRBV25-1 | TGTGCCAGCAGTGTCGGGGGCAAAGGTTTCGATCAGCCCCAGCATTTT | CASSVGGKGFDQPQHF
. | TRBJ1-3 | many | TRBV7-2 | TGTGCCAGCAGCTCTGATCCCGGGGGCCGAAACACCATATATTTT | CASSSDPGGRNTIYF
. | TRBJ1-2 | . | TRBV20-1 | TGCAGTGCTAGTATCCAGGGGCCTAACTATGGCTACACCTTC | CSASIQGPNYGYTF
. | TRBJ2-5 | many | TRBV5-8 | TGTGCCAGCAGCAGGGGATTGAAAGAGACCCAGTACTTC | CASSRGLKETQYF
TRBD1 | TRBJ1-2 | . | TRBV19 | TGTGCCAGTAGTATGGCAGGGACAGGCGGCTACACCTTC | CASSMAGTGGYTF
. | TRBJ2-3 | . | TRBV10-3 | TGTGCCATCAGTACCTCTTCGGCTAGTGGAACAGATACGCAGTATTTT | CAISTSSASGTDTQYF
. | TRBJ2-5 | . | TRBV27 | TGTGCCAGCAGGGGGGACTTTGAGACCCAGTACTTC | CASRGDFETQYF
. | TRBJ2-7 | many | TRBV5-5 | TGTGCCAGCAGCTTAGTGGGCAGCGCTTACGAGCAGTACTTC | CASSLVGSAYEQYF
. | TRBJ1-1 | few | TRBV7-2 | TGTGCCAGCAGCTTAATACCTGAAGCTTTCTTT | CASSLIPEAFF
. | TRBJ2-7 | many | TRBV5-4 | TGTGCCAGCAGCTCAATACAGGGAAGGGAGCAGTACTTC | CASSSIQGREQYF